One sample yielded the 15 T cell receptor beta chains listed below, sequenced in a study of cytomegalovirus exposure and HLA in healthy donors. Sequenced by immunoSEQ multiplex PCR; TCRdb stores in-frame clones only, minus some. The table shows about 160,000 clones, with approximately 90% occurring only once. Sequenced sample: PBMCs. The receptors here all came from a man aged 18-30 years in good health and CMV-seronegative.

The J gene is TRBJ1-2, the V gene TRBV7-6; D is undetermined. Germline V gene lookup returns CDR1 SGHVS and CDR2 FNYEAQ. Trimming removed 1 base at V and 6 bases at J, with 12 bases between. The length of the CDR3 is 14 residues. The CDR3 region is CASSLVSGKDGYTF. Here the CDR3 DNA reads TGTGCCAGCAGCTTAGTAAGCGGAAAGGATGGCTACACCTTC. Combining the CDR3 with reference TRBV7-6 and TRBJ1-2 gives the whole variable domain GAGVSQSPRYKVTKRGQDVALRCDPISGHVSLYWYRQALGQGPEFLTYFNYEAQQDKSGLPNDRFSAERPEGSISTLTIQRTEQRDSAMYRCASSLVSGKDGYTFGSGTRLTVV.

The chain combines TRBV5-1 with TRBJ1-2; 10 bases align to TRBD1. Per germline, CDR1 SGHRS and CDR2 YFSETQ. The CDR3 loop spans 14 amino acids. The ends lost 2 bases at V and 6 bases at J; junction bases unmatched: 4. CDR3 bases: TGCGCCAGCAGCTTTAGACAGGGGGCAGATGGCTACACCTTC. This encodes CASSFRQGADGYTF. Full variable domain (missing parts from reference TRBV5-1 and TRBJ1-2): KAGVTQTPRYLIKTRGQQVTLSCSPISGHRSVSWYQQTPGQGLQFLFEYFSETQRNKGNFPGRFSGRQFSNSRSEMNVSTLELGDSALYLCASSFRQGADGYTFGSGTRLTVV.

The chain couples TRBV7-2 to TRBJ2-2, with no clear D. V gave up 1 base and J gave up 6 bases, with 3 bases separating them. Germline CDR1 reads SGHTA; CDR2 reads FQGNSA. This CDR3 spans 12 amino acids. DNA for the CDR3: TGTGCCAGCAGCTTAGACTCCGGGGAGCTGTTTTTT. This encodes CASSLDSGELFF.

J is TRBJ2-7 and V is TRBV4-3, with 15 bases matching TRBD2. Trimming cost V 1 base and J 5 bases; bases outside gene matches: 3. This CDR3 is built from 16 residues. Germline V gives CDR1 LGHNA, CDR2 YSLEER. The CDR3 DNA reads TGCGCCAGCAGCCAAGGTAGGACTAGCGGGAGGGACGAGCAGTACTTC. Its protein product is CASSQGRTSGRDEQYF.

The CDR3 DNA is TGTGCCGCCGGGAATGGACAGAGGTTGAACACTGAAGCTTTCTTT. It codes for CAAGNGQRLNTEAFF. The chain uses TRBV28 and TRBJ1-1; TRBD1 is a possible D gene (6 bases). CDR1 is MDHEN, CDR2 SYDVKM, per germline. The CDR3 length is 15 residues. With 11 bases removed from V and 0 bases from J, the gap between germline ends came to 19 bases.

The chain uses TRBV2 and TRBJ1-6; D unclear. This CDR3 spans 17 amino acids. CDR1 is SNHLY and CDR2 is FYNNEI in the germline V gene. V was cut by 3 bases and J by 0 bases, with 12 bases left in between. CDR3 residues: CASSEMGGSSYNSPLHF. The CDR3 DNA reads as TGTGCCAGCAGTGAGATGGGTGGGAGCTCCTATAATTCACCCCTCCACTTT.

The rearrangement links TRBV2 to TRBJ1-1; D might be TRBD1 (6 bases). The CDR3 loop spans 12 amino acids. In germline, CDR1 is SNHLY, CDR2 FYNNEI. The V and J ends lost 11 bases and 2 bases respectively, with 12 bases between them. The CDR3 nucleotides read TGTGCCGTCGGACAGTTAAACACTGAAGCTTTCTTT. Residues: CAVGQLNTEAFF. The whole variable domain, remainder taken from reference TRBV2 and TRBJ1-1, is EPEVTQTPSHQVTQMGQEVILRCVPISNHLYFYWYRQILGQKVEFLVSFYNNEISEKSEIFDDQFSVERPDGSNFTLKIRSTKLEDSAMYFCAVGQLNTEAFFGQGTRLTVV.

The chain carries TRBV18 and TRBJ1-5; tentatively, D is TRBD1 (6 bases). Per the germline V gene, CDR1 is KGHSH and CDR2 is LQKENI. V shed 5 bases and J shed 3 bases, with 17 bases lying between them. The CDR3 length is 16 residues. The CDR3 coding sequence is TGTGCCAGCTCAGATGACAGGAGCCCTTACAATCAGCCCCAGCATTTT. This encodes CASSDDRSPYNQPQHF.

The rearrangement uses TRBV18 and TRBJ2-7; 8 nucleotides match TRBD1. CDR1 and CDR2 from the germline V gene are KGHSH and LQKENI. The CDR3 spans 15 residues. Germline trimming cut 6 bases from V and 2 bases from J; bases unmatched to any gene: 9. CDR3 amino acids: CASSRGQGKAYEQYF. As DNA, the CDR3 is TGTGCCAGCTCCCGAGGACAGGGTAAAGCCTACGAGCAGTACTTC.

This clone was observed a few times. The genes are TRBV10-1 and TRBJ2-7; D ambiguous. This CDR3 has 10 amino acids. Deletions cut 7 bases from V and 3 bases from J, with 4 bases between. Germline loops: CDR1 WNHNN, CDR2 SYGVQD (reference sequence). CDR3 sequence (DNA): TGCGCCAGCAAAGACTACGAGCAGTACGTC. Protein sequence: CASKDYEQYV.

The sample holds a few counts of this clone. This sequence joins TRBV18 and TRBJ2-7; unclear D gene. The germline CDR1 and CDR2 sequences are KGHSH and LQKENI. V lost 3 bases to trimming and J lost 4 bases, with 13 bases between them. The CDR3 spans 14 residues. The CDR3 loop reads CASSPGQVGYEQYV. DNA for the CDR3: TGTGCCAGCTCACCCGGCCAGGTGGGTTACGAGCAGTACGTC.

The chain has TRBV4-1 and TRBJ1-3; TRBD1 aligns across 8 bases. This CDR3 is 16 amino acids long. Germline V lookup: CDR1 MGHRA, CDR2 YSYEKL. With V trimmed by 4 bases and J by 0 bases, 5 bases remained unmatched. CDR3 region: CASSPGQGNSGNTIYF. DNA of the CDR3: TGCGCCAGCAGCCCCGGACAGGGCAACTCTGGAAACACCATATATTTT.

The V call is TRBV7-2, the J call TRBJ2-7; D is perhaps TRBD1 (6 bases). CDR3 length: 14 residues. Germline values: CDR1 SGHTA, CDR2 FQGNSA. Between the trimmed V and J ends, which lost 7 bases and 5 bases, there was a span of 18 bases. CDR3 residues: CASTTEQGRDEQYF. DNA for the CDR3: TGTGCCAGCACCACTGAGCAGGGGCGGGACGAGCAGTACTTC.

The rearrangement joins TRBV13 to TRBJ2-7; 9 bases map to TRBD2. The V gene's germline CDR1 is PRHDT and CDR2 FYEKMQ (reference sequence). The CDR3 is 15 residues long. With 5 bases clipped from V and 3 bases from J, the junction kept 8 bases outside the gene matches. The CDR3 reads CASSPTSGSFYEQYF. The CDR3 coding sequence is TGTGCCAGCAGCCCGACTAGCGGTTCCTTCTACGAGCAGTACTTC.

The CDR3 loop is CASSPGTLNYGYTF. The DNA of the CDR3 is TGTGCCAGCTCACCAGGGACTCTTAACTATGGCTACACCTTC. V is TRBV18 and J is TRBJ1-2, with D perhaps matching TRBD1 (5 bases). CDR1 is KGHSH, CDR2 LQKENI, per germline. The CDR3 consists of 14 residues. V was trimmed by 2 bases and J by 1 base, leaving 8 bases between them. Looking up the rest from reference TRBV18 and TRBJ1-2 gives the full variable domain: NAGVMQNPRHLVRRRGQEARLRCSPMKGHSHVYWYRQLPEEGLKFMVYLQKENIIDESGMPKERFSAEFPKEGPSILRIQQVVRGDSAAYFCASSPGTLNYGYTFGSGTRLTVV.